This record covers a single T cell receptor (beta chain). The antigen is undetermined. CDR1 is SGHNT, CDR2 YENEEA, per germline. There are 15 residues in the CDR3. Trimming removed 1 base from V and 3 bases from J, with 10 bases in between. Specified time point: peripheral blood 6 weeks after treatment start. The method was immunoSEQ multiplex PCR; TCRdb's version includes in-frame clones alone and lacks a portion of them. Of approximately 83,000 clones listed, roughly 85% are singletons. This specimen belongs to a study of PD-L1 blockade in urothelial cancer. Study as a whole: Patients started atezolizumab around 2014, 1,200 mg intravenously every 3 weeks. The authors examined blood 3 weeks (second dose) and 6 weeks after treatment start. Regarding the study as a whole: Below-median TCR clonality that was measured in pretreatment blood predicted better survival. Tumor-associated clones in the blood of durable-benefit patients grew more at 3 weeks.

The receptor was derived from a man aged 65-85 years with urothelial cancer. The rearrangement uses TRBV11-3 and TRBJ2-1; D might be TRBD2 (7 bases). The input for sequencing was PBMCs, taken around atezolizumab (anti-PD-L1) treatment. In DNA, the CDR3 is TGTGCCAGCAGCTTAGGGGGGGGCCGCTACAATGAGCAGTTCTTC. This codes for CASSLGGGRYNEQFF.